Listed here are 15 T cell receptor beta chains from one sample, sequenced in a study of response to subunit inactivated influenza vaccine. MiXCR was run by TCRdb on the RT-PCR reads, yielding one entry per CDR3 protein. The profile shows hundreds of thousands of distinct CDR3 sequences, 25% of them singletons. Material: CD4+ T cells sorted from PBMCs, obtained about 5 days after vaccination. The receptors here all came from a man aged 50-60 years who received an inactivated influenza vaccine.

This clonotype came up a few times. The chain has TRBV7-2 and TRBJ2-7, with D hard to call. The CDR3 length is 15 residues. The germline gives CDR1 SGHTA, CDR2 FQGNSA. V lost 5 bases to trimming and J lost 2 bases, with 16 bases between them. CDR3 amino acids: CASSVTWSDTYEQYF. As DNA, the CDR3 is TGTGCCAGCAGCGTAACTTGGTCAGATACCTACGAGCAGTACTTC.

This chain connects TRBV5-1 to TRBJ2-2, with D tentatively TRBD1 (6 bases). The germline V gene encodes CDR1 SGHRS and CDR2 YFSETQ. This CDR3 region has 13 residues. Trimming pared 2 bases from V and 6 bases from J, leaving 8 bases between. Here the CDR3 reads CASSFRGPGELFF. CDR3 nucleotides: TGCGCCAGCAGCTTCAGGGGTCCCGGGGAGCTGTTTTTT.

The CDR3 bases are TGCGCCAGCAGCCAAGAAATTCTGAGCGGGGGAAAGCTGTTTTTT. Translating it yields CASSQEILSGGKLFF. V is TRBV4-1 and J is TRBJ2-2, with 8 bases fitting TRBD2. The V and J ends lost 0 bases and 12 bases, in that order; junction bases with no gene match: 9. The germline V gene encodes CDR1 MGHRA and CDR2 YSYEKL. CDR3 length: 15 amino acids.

This clonotype was observed many times. This chain links TRBV12-3 or TRBV12-4 with TRBJ1-2, with a weak D call TRBD1 (5 bases). The V and J ends lost 7 bases and 4 bases respectively, with 10 bases between them. The CDR3 contains 12 residues. CDR3 protein: CASTRDFYGYTF. The CDR3 DNA sequence: TGTGCCAGCACCCGGGACTTCTATGGCTACACCTTC.

This clonotype was seen at least ten times. V is TRBV7-2 and J is TRBJ2-7; D is unresolved. From germline, CDR1 is SGHTA and CDR2 FQGNSA. With 5 bases removed from V and 5 bases from J, the gap between germline ends came to 16 bases. CDR3 length: 14 residues. CDR3 sequence: CASSPDGYRDEQYF. The DNA for the CDR3 is TGTGCCAGCAGCCCCGACGGCTATCGGGACGAGCAGTACTTC.

This clonotype is medium-sized (0.01 to 0.1%) by share. V gene TRBV5-1 combines with J gene TRBJ2-4, with 7 bases aligning to TRBD1. The CDR3 has 15 amino acids. The V segment lost 4 bases and the J segment 1 base; nucleotides outside the gene matches: 5. In germline, CDR1 is SGHRS, CDR2 YFSETQ. The CDR3 is CASSPTDRAKNIQYF. The CDR3 DNA reads as TGCGCCAGCAGCCCAACGGACAGGGCCAAAAACATTCAGTACTTC.

V is TRBV20-1 and J is TRBJ2-5, with D hard to call. V gave up 0 bases and J gave up 0 bases, with 11 bases separating them. Germline values: CDR1 DFQATT, CDR2 SNEGSKA (reference sequence). The CDR3 is 15 residues long. Here the CDR3 DNA reads TGCAGTGCTAGAGATGATTCCTGGTACCAAGAGACCCAGTACTTC. Translated: CSARDDSWYQETQYF.

V is TRBV20-1 and J is TRBJ1-1; D not resolved. Germline assignment: CDR1 DFQATT and CDR2 SNEGSKA (reference sequence). This CDR3 region has 13 residues. V was shortened by 4 bases and J by 0 bases, with 9 bases between the two germline ends. The CDR3 protein is CSATPMMNTEAFF. CDR3 nucleotides: TGCAGTGCTACCCCAATGATGAACACTGAAGCTTTCTTT.

The chain links TRBV7-9 to TRBJ1-5, with D hard to call. With 6 bases removed from V and 6 bases from J, the gap between germline ends came to 12 bases. This CDR3 has 13 amino acids. Germline CDR1 reads SEHNR; CDR2 reads FQNEAQ (reference sequence). CDR3: CASSHEGAQPQHF. The CDR3 bases are TGTGCCAGCAGTCATGAGGGCGCTCAGCCCCAGCATTTT.

This clonotype was seen a handful of times. J is TRBJ2-2 and V is TRBV12-3 or TRBV12-4; no clear D. Trimming shortened V by 5 bases and J by 3 bases, and 4 bases separated the two germline ends. This CDR3 is 12 amino acids long. This CDR3 is CASSQYTGELFF. The DNA of the CDR3 is TGTGCCAGCAGTCAGTACACCGGGGAGCTGTTTTTT.

V and J are TRBV5-1 and TRBJ1-2, with 7 nucleotides matching TRBD1. The CDR3 runs 14 residues. V shed 2 bases and J 2 bases; nucleotides not matched to a gene: 3. Germline-derived CDR1 and CDR2 are SGHRS and YFSETQ. The CDR3 coding sequence is TGCGCCAGCAGCTTCACAGGGGTGAACTATGGCTACACCTTC. It translates to CASSFTGVNYGYTF.

This clonotype has at least ten counts. The rearrangement joins TRBV12-3 or TRBV12-4 to TRBJ2-3, with D possibly being TRBD2 (6 bases). Trimming removed 6 bases from V and 6 bases from J, with 13 bases in between. The CDR3 covers 13 residues. The CDR3 spells CASSPGTPDTQYF. CDR3 nucleotide sequence: TGTGCCAGCAGCCCCGGGACTCCGGATACGCAGTATTTT.

This clonotype was counted only a few times. V is TRBV6-5 and J is TRBJ1-6; a possible D gene is TRBD1 (6 bases). The germline gives CDR1 MNHEY, CDR2 SVGAGI. The CDR3 runs to 17 residues. V gave up 0 bases and J gave up 7 bases, with 16 bases separating them. In DNA, the CDR3 is TGTGCCAGCAGTTACTCGAGGCCGGGACAAACAAATTCACCCCTCCACTTT. Translation: CASSYSRPGQTNSPLHF.

The chain links TRBV20-1 to TRBJ2-1; D gene ambiguous. The germline V and J ends were trimmed by 5 bases and 2 bases, with 7 bases remaining between them. The CDR3 length is 12 residues. Germline V gene lookup returns CDR1 DFQATT and CDR2 SNEGSKA (reference sequence). The CDR3 DNA reads TGCAGTGCTCGACATACCTACAATGAGCAGTTCTTC. Translating gives CSARHTYNEQFF.

This chain connects TRBV7-2 to TRBJ2-2; 9 bases are a match to TRBD2. The J segment lost 6 bases and the V segment lost 9 bases, leaving 11 bases of the junction unmatched. The CDR3 is 15 amino acids. Germline V CDR1 and CDR2: SGHTA, FQGNSA. CDR3 loop: CARSPRVAGAGELFF. DNA for the CDR3: TGTGCCAGAAGCCCACGGGTAGCGGGAGCCGGGGAGCTGTTTTTT.